This T cell receptor beta chain originates from a study of blood T cell repertoires in COVID-19 (dated by TCRdb to 2018 to 2021). With regard to the full study: Samples covering the acute and convalescent phases of COVID-19 were provided by collaborators in the United States, Italy and Spain. The prospective study material was composed of cDNA or gDNA derived from T cells, B-cell-depleted T cells, or PBMCs. Subjects who had been exposed to COVID-19, were actively infected with it, or had recovered from it provided the deeply sampled blood TCRbeta repertoires that made up the dataset. The repertoires were released in a freely available public database meant as a resource for research on the immune response to SARS-CoV-2. The samples were drawn from two sources: the first 160 participants of the ongoing ImmuneRACE study, and 1,254 subjects contributed by 6 global collaborators. A de-identified subject ID, COVID-19 status, age in years and sex were almost always included in the sample metadata. HLA class I and class II types, where available, came from metadata supplied by the sample provider rather than from assay-based typing. What the authors observed across the whole study: How much clinical and demographic metadata was included differed by source and by participant, and the metadata was provided uncurated.

TCRbeta CDR3 regions were amplified from genomic DNA by means of the immunoSEQ Assay, a bias-controlled multiplex PCR. On the study's bioinformatics: The number of nucleated cells in each sample was estimated by amplification of reference gene primers within the assay. To quantify the absolute abundance of each unique TCRbeta CDR3 rearrangement, sequence reads were collapsed and filtered. For each sample, productive Simpson clonality was calculated by taking the square root of Simpson's diversity index across productive rearrangements. TCRdb limited this immuneACCESS table to in-frame rearrangements with V and J called. A share of clones is missing; checked studies link under half to unresolved V genes, and the rest is unexplained. V and J calls and clone size follow that table, whereas D and trimming were derived from the DNA. A total of under 450,000 clones appear in this sample, roughly nine tenths of them only once. The ten largest clones add up to 0.8% to 0.9% of the sample.

CDR1 and CDR2, looked up from the germline V gene, are MNHEY and SVGAGI. The germline ends are 10 bases apart after V is trimmed by 6 bases and J by 2 bases. The CDR3, from cysteine to phenylalanine, totals 13 residues. CDR3 DNA only is kept here, 39 bases in frame from base 1. Enrolling through a virtual design, the prospective study's participants ranged in age from roughly 18 to 89 years and lived across 24 United States geographic areas. To assign participants to cohorts, the prospective study relied on clinical history that participants themselves reported in a screening survey and a study questionnaire. Exposed participants had been in contact, within 2 weeks of entering the study, with a person who had a PCR-confirmed or clinician-diagnosed case of COVID-19. Each participant in the prospective study had whole blood, serum and a nasopharyngeal or oropharyngeal swab collected by mobile phlebotomists. Participants in the prospective study had the option to provide additional blood draws and questionnaires over a roughly 2-month period. Before DNA extraction, blood samples from the prospective study were shipped at room temperature or frozen.

Note on this clone: This clone's antigen is unknown. No quality values exist for individual bases; no much larger clone is one base distant.

The source material was PBMCs or T cells enriched from blood (not recorded which). The chain was built from TRBV6-5 and TRBJ1-2; perhaps TRBD1 is the D gene, with 5 bases matching. The TCR sequence derives from a woman in her 40s who had been exposed to COVID-19. The nucleotide sequence reads TGTGCCAGCAGACCGACAGCCAACTATGGCTACACCTTC. Its translation reads: CASRPTANYGYTF.